A selection of T cell receptor beta chains follows, all from one sample in a study of breast tumors, draining lymph nodes, adjacent tissues. A single record per CDR3 protein comes from TCRdb applying MiXCR to the multiplex PCR reads. The sample has about 110,000 distinct CDR3 sequences; more than 30% are singletons. The sample taken for sequencing was axillary lymph node tissue. These receptors all come from a female donor with breast cancer. Some clones in this sample may be carry-over from other donors' samples. The CDR3 runs from the conserved cysteine through the conserved F or W. The D gene is left open where the match is weak. Only some rows state a clone size, as once, few, many or a class for expanded clones.

V gene,J gene,clone size,D gene,CDR3 DNA,CDR3 protein
TRBV7-9,TRBJ2-7,NA,TRBD1,TGTGCCAGCGGCGCCCGACAGGGGAGGATGCACGAGCGGTACTTC,CASGARQGRMHERYF
TRBV20-1,TRBJ2-1,many,TRBD2,TGCAGTGTAGCGGGAGGAAGGACTGGGGACAATGAGCAGTTCTTC,CSVAGGRTGDNEQFF
TRBV18,TRBJ2-7,many,TRBD1,TGTGCCAGCTCACCACCGACAGGGGGGAGCTCCTACGAGCAGTACTTC,CASSPPTGGSSYEQYF
TRBV20-1,TRBJ2-7,many,TRBD1,TGCAGTGCTAAGGGACAGGCCACCTACGAGCAGTACTTC,CSAKGQATYEQYF
TRBV7-3,TRBJ2-2,many,NA,TGTGCCAGCAGATCGAGTTCATCCCCGGGGGAGCTGTTTTTT,CASRSSSSPGELFF
TRBV29-1,TRBJ2-1,NA,NA,TGCAGCGTTGAGGAAAGACAGGGAGGAAGGGAGTTCTTT,CSVEERQGGREFF
TRBV6-5,TRBJ1-2,many,NA,TGTGCCAGCAGGGTTGGTAACTATGGCTACACCTTC,CASRVGNYGYTF
TRBV10-3,TRBJ2-3,NA,TRBD1,TGTGCCATCAGTGAGACGGGACAGGGGGCAGATACGCAGTATTTT,CAISETGQGADTQYF
TRBV12-5,TRBJ1-4,many,TRBD1,TGTGCTAGTGGTCGGACAGGGGGGCAAACTAATGAAAAACTGTTTTTT,CASGRTGGQTNEKLFF
TRBV7-8,TRBJ1-6,many,TRBD1,TGTGCCAGCAGCGCACAGGGGGCGGTCAATAATTCACCCCTCCACTTT,CASSAQGAVNNSPLHF
TRBV6-6,TRBJ1-3,NA,TRBD1,TGTGCTAGCAGTTCGGCGCAGACAGGGATAAACACCATATATTTT,CASSSAQTGINTIYF
TRBV7-2,TRBJ2-7,many,TRBD2,TGTGCCAGCAGCTTACCGCGGACTAGCGGAAACGAGCAGTACTTC,CASSLPRTSGNEQYF
TRBV6-5,TRBJ2-1,many,TRBD2,TGTGCCAGCATTCCGGGCGGGGGGCCCTACAATGAGCAGTTCTTC,CASIPGGGPYNEQFF
TRBV6-1,TRBJ1-6,many,TRBD1,TGTGCCAGCAGTGGCCGGACAGGCGGCTCCTATAATTCACCCCTCCACTTT,CASSGRTGGSYNSPLHF
TRBV15,TRBJ2-2,NA,TRBD2,TGTGCCACCAGTAGAGGGAGGGGAGAGGGGAGGAAGGAGCTGTTTTTT,CATSRGRGEGRKELFF
TRBV7-8,TRBJ1-2,many,TRBD1,TGTGCCAGCAGCCCCAGACAGGGCCCGTCCGGTAACTATGGCTACACCTTC,CASSPRQGPSGNYGYTF
TRBV30,TRBJ2-7,many,TRBD2,TGTGCCTGTACTAAAGAAGCGGGAGTCGGAGAGCAGTACTTC,CACTKEAGVGEQYF
TRBV6-6,TRBJ2-7,many,NA,TGTGCCAGCAGTCACGGGGACGTAACCTACGAGCAGTACTTC,CASSHGDVTYEQYF
TRBV7-2,TRBJ1-1,NA,TRBD1,TGTGCCAGCAGCTCTGGGACAGTGAACACTGAAGCTTTCTTT,CASSSGTVNTEAFF
TRBV27,TRBJ1-2,many,TRBD1,TGTGCCAGCAGTCGACAGGGGCGGGATGGCTACACCTTC,CASSRQGRDGYTF
TRBV10-1,TRBJ2-2,NA,TRBD2,TGCGCCGGACAAAAGGGCCGCGGGAGGGGATTCACCGGGGAGCTGTTTTTT,CAGQKGRGRGFTGELFF
TRBV9,TRBJ1-3,NA,NA,TGTGCTAGCAGCGTAGCTAGGAGACGGCCACACTCTGGAAACACCATATATTTT,CASSVARRRPHSGNTIYF
TRBV6-6,TRBJ2-1,NA,TRBD2,TGTGCCAGCAGTCACTCTAACCGGGGGGGTTACTACAATGAGCAGTTCTTC,CASSHSNRGGYYNEQFF
TRBV6-5,TRBJ2-7,many,NA,TGTGCCAGCAGTTACTCGACGGGGGAAAGCTCCTACGAGCAGTACTTC,CASSYSTGESSYEQYF
TRBV5-1,TRBJ1-6,many,TRBD1,TGCGCCAGCAGCTTGGCCTCGGACAGGGGTCGTTCCTATAATTCACCCCTCCACTTT,CASSLASDRGRSYNSPLHF
TRBV7-2,TRBJ2-5,NA,NA,TGTGCCAGCAGCTTAGGCCCAGGGCGGGAGACCCAGTACTTC,CASSLGPGRETQYF
TRBV6-6,TRBJ1-3,NA,NA,TGTGCCAGCACCTACGGCAGGGCCTCTTCTGGGAACACCATATATTTT,CASTYGRASSGNTIYF
TRBV7-9,TRBJ2-5,many,NA,TGTGCCAGCAGCTTAGGATTTGAGACCCAGTACTTC,CASSLGFETQYF
TRBV9,TRBJ1-3,many,NA,TGTGCCAGCAGCGTAGGTGGGGCGCGTGGAAACACCATATATTTT,CASSVGGARGNTIYF
TRBV6-5,TRBJ1-4,many,NA,TGTGCCAGCAGTTACTCGAGGTGGGATCATGCACAAGAAAAACTGTTTTTT,CASSYSRWDHAQEKLFF
TRBV6-5,TRBJ2-2,many,NA,TGTGCCAGCAGCCCCACGATCTCTGGAACCGGGGAGCTGTTTTTT,CASSPTISGTGELFF
TRBV15,TRBJ2-1,many,TRBD2,TGTGCCACCAGCAGAGTCGGGAGCGGGGCCCAGGGTGAGCAGTTCTTC,CATSRVGSGAQGEQFF
TRBV4-2,TRBJ1-3,many,NA,TGTGCCAGCAGCCAAGTTTTGACCACCTCTGGAAACACCATATATTTT,CASSQVLTTSGNTIYF
TRBV15,TRBJ1-5,once,TRBD1,TGTGCCACCAAAGGGGACAGGGGGCTTCTGAGGCATCAGCCCCAGCATTTT,CATKGDRGLLRHQPQHF
TRBV20-1,TRBJ2-5,many,NA,TGCAGTACCCAGAGAACTACGAGGAACGTGGGTCTCCAAGAGACCCAGTACTTC,CSTQRTTRNVGLQETQYF
TRBV2,TRBJ2-5,many,NA,TGTGCCAGCAGTGTAATGGGCGTGGGAGAGACCCAGTACTTC,CASSVMGVGETQYF
TRBV5-1,TRBJ2-1,many,NA,TGCGCCAGCAGCCGCTACTCCGGGACGGGATCCTACAATGAGCAGTTCTTC,CASSRYSGTGSYNEQFF
TRBV10-3,TRBJ1-2,NA,TRBD1,TGTGCCATCAGCCGGGACAGGGGAGAGAATGGCTACACCTTC,CAISRDRGENGYTF
TRBV28,TRBJ1-6,many,NA,TGTGCCAGCATCCGGGGTCCCGGACTGACACCCCTCCACTTT,CASIRGPGLTPLHF
TRBV25-1,TRBJ2-1,once,NA,TGTGCCAGCAGTGCTAGCCGAGGGGGTTATAGAAATGAGCAGTTCTTC,CASSASRGGYRNEQFF
TRBV7-8,TRBJ1-3,many,NA,TGTGCCAGCAGCATCACTACAGGGAACTCAGGAAACACCATATATTTT,CASSITTGNSGNTIYF
TRBV6-5,TRBJ1-2,many,NA,TGTGCCAGCACCCCGACAGGTACAGCTAACTATGGCTACACCTTC,CASTPTGTANYGYTF
TRBV24-1,TRBJ1-1,many,NA,TGTGCCACCAGTGATTTCAGAGAGGGGCGGACTGAAGCTTTCTTT,CATSDFREGRTEAFF
TRBV6-7,TRBJ2-1,NA,TRBD2,TGTGCCAGCAGTTTGCGGACTAGCGGGAACAATGAGCAGTTCTTC,CASSLRTSGNNEQFF
TRBV6-1,TRBJ2-5,many,NA,TGTGCCAGCAGCGACCCTGTGGCGACCCAGTACTTC,CASSDPVATQYF
TRBV6-1,TRBJ2-7,NA,NA,TGTGCCAGCAGTCACTCCGTGGGAGGTCTCTACGAGCAGTACTTC,CASSHSVGGLYEQYF
TRBV4-3,TRBJ1-4,many,NA,TGCGCCAGCAGCTCGAAAGGAGGGAGTACTAATGAAAAACTGTTTTTT,CASSSKGGSTNEKLFF
TRBV2,TRBJ2-5,NA,NA,TGTGCCAGCAGGAGGCGGGGAAACCGAGAGACCCAGTACTTC,CASRRRGNRETQYF
TRBV4-2,TRBJ2-7,many,NA,TGTGCCAGCAGCCCAGGGGGGGCGTACGAGCAGTACTTC,CASSPGGAYEQYF
TRBV9,TRBJ2-1,many,NA,TGTGCCAGCAGCGTAGGGAGGGGGTCCTACAATGAGCAGTTCTTC,CASSVGRGSYNEQFF
TRBV6-1,TRBJ1-2,few,NA,TGTGCCAGCAGTCAAGTTGGGGGGACCGACTATGGCTACACCTTC,CASSQVGGTDYGYTF
TRBV5-1,TRBJ2-5,many,TRBD1,TGCGCCAGCAGCTTGCTGACAGGGTCTGACGAGACCCAGTACTTC,CASSLLTGSDETQYF
TRBV20-1,TRBJ2-7,NA,NA,TGCAGTGCTAGAGGGGGGGCCGTCTCCTACGAGCAGTACTTC,CSARGGAVSYEQYF